The 26 T cell receptor beta chains given below trace back to one sample, sequenced in a study of T-cell memory formation after mild COVID-19 (dated by TCRdb to the early 2020s). Library preparation employed 5' RACE. The sequencer listed for this sample is Illumina NovaSeq 6000. TCRdb itself trimmed the public reads at Q25 with fastp, ran MiXCR and retained productive beta chains. Identical CDR3 proteins give one entry, which carries the most common genes and DNA. In this sample the table shows approximately 150,000 distinct CDR3 sequences, about a fifth of which occur a single time. Approximately 2% of the sample is in the top ten clones. The specimen sequenced was PBMCs or a T cell subset sorted from them (not recorded which). These TCRs come from an adult woman who had mild COVID-19 (a few samples of this study predate the infection). The sample titles of this study are shuffled in the database, so cell type and time point are left out; the donor was told from shared clones.

The sample holds many counts of this clonotype. The rearrangement links TRBV7-2 to TRBJ2-1; 7 positions agree with TRBD1. CDR1 is SGHTA, CDR2 FQGNSA, per germline. Trimming cost V 6 bases and J 8 bases; bases outside gene matches: 4. This CDR3 has 12 amino acids. CDR3 DNA: TGTGCCAGCAGACGACAGGGCCATGAGCAGTTCTTC. Its translation is CASRRQGHEQFF.

Relative to its sample, this clonotype is medium-sized. The rearrangement uses TRBV20-1 and TRBJ2-1, with a tentative D call TRBD2 (6 bases). Germline V gene data show CDR1 as DFQATT and CDR2 as SNEGSKA (reference sequence). CDR3 length: 15 amino acids. The germline V and J ends were trimmed by 6 bases and 2 bases, with 17 bases remaining between them. The CDR3 loop reads CSAWRADGAYNEQFF. CDR3 sequence (DNA): TGCAGTGCGTGGAGGGCCGATGGGGCCTACAATGAGCAGTTCTTC.

In its sample, this clonotype was seen a few times. The chain employs TRBV28 and TRBJ2-1; D might be TRBD1 (5 bases). Germline V lookup: CDR1 MDHEN, CDR2 SYDVKM. Trimming removed 6 bases at V and 8 bases at J, with 14 bases between. CDR3 length: 13 amino acids. The CDR3 DNA reads as TGTGCCAGCAGAGGGGCCCACTCAGATGAGCAGTTCTTC. It encodes CASRGAHSDEQFF.

In its sample, this clonotype was seen many times. The rearrangement joins TRBV12-3 or TRBV12-4 to TRBJ1-5; possibly TRBD1 for D (6 bases). Trimming removed 6 bases from V and 6 bases from J, with 15 bases in between. This CDR3 contains 14 residues. Written as DNA, the CDR3 is TGTGCCAGCAGCCCAACCGGGGGCGGTCAGCCCCAGCATTTT. Its protein product is CASSPTGGGQPQHF.

The rearrangement uses TRBV3-1 and TRBJ2-1; TRBD2 might be the D (6 bases). V was shortened by 4 bases and J by 9 bases, with 16 bases between the two germline ends. The CDR3 consists of 14 residues. Per germline, CDR1 LGHDT and CDR2 YNNKEL (reference sequence). The CDR3 reads CASSLSPTSGEQFF. The CDR3 coding sequence is TGTGCCAGCAGCCTCTCCCCGACTAGTGGTGAGCAGTTCTTC.

This clonotype appeared many times. The rearrangement links TRBV23-1 to TRBJ2-7, with 9 bases aligning to TRBD2. TRBV23-1 is placed among ORFs of uncertain function. The CDR3 contains 17 residues. V trimming: 3 bases; J trimming: 6 bases; junction bases outside the gene matches: 15. Here the CDR3 reads CASSHPGGLAFSCEQYF. As DNA, the CDR3 is TGCGCCAGCAGTCACCCGGGGGGACTAGCATTTTCATGCGAGCAGTACTTC.

This clonotype was seen more than once but under ten times. This chain uses TRBV5-1 with TRBJ1-1, with D perhaps matching TRBD1 (6 bases). Deletions cut 3 bases from V and 9 bases from J, with 18 bases between. Germline CDR1 is SGHRS and CDR2 is YFSETQ. CDR3 length equals 14 residues. The CDR3, as DNA: TGCGCCAGCAGCTCGGGGGCCGGGGAAGATAAAGCTTTCTTT. Translated: CASSSGAGEDKAFF. Combining the CDR3 with reference TRBV5-1 and TRBJ1-1 gives the whole variable domain KAGVTQTPRYLIKTRGQQVTLSCSPISGHRSVSWYQQTPGQGLQFLFEYFSETQRNKGNFPGRFSGRQFSNSRSEMNVSTLELGDSALYLCASSSGAGEDKAFFGQGTRLTVV.

CDR3 residues: CASSLYLRGPGELFF. Written as DNA, the CDR3 is TGTGCCAGCAGTTTATATCTCAGGGGGCCCGGGGAGCTGTTTTTT. The V call is TRBV12-3 or TRBV12-4, the J call TRBJ2-2; 8 bases are a match to TRBD1. CDR3 length: 15 amino acids. V dropped 2 bases and J dropped 6; count of bases not matched to a gene: 5.

The chain joins TRBV20-1 to TRBJ2-7; 8 nucleotides match TRBD1. The CDR3 covers 14 residues. Germline CDR1 is DFQATT and CDR2 is SNEGSKA (reference sequence). V trimming: 6 bases; J trimming: 0 bases; junction bases outside the gene matches: 7. CDR3 region: CSARRDRPSYEQYF. The DNA for the CDR3 is TGCAGTGCCAGACGGGACAGGCCCTCCTACGAGCAGTACTTC.

The rearrangement links TRBV2 to TRBJ1-1; 7 bases map to TRBD1. The CDR3 runs 12 residues. With 9 bases clipped from V and 4 bases from J, the junction kept 5 bases outside the gene matches. The germline V gene has CDR1 SNHLY and CDR2 FYNNEI. The CDR3 spells CASDRDSTEAFF. The CDR3 nucleotides are TGTGCCAGTGACCGGGACAGCACTGAAGCTTTCTTT.

The table lists this clonotype with a few counts. The V call is TRBV5-1, the J call TRBJ2-6; 8 bases agree with TRBD2. The CDR3 runs to 14 residues. In germline, CDR1 is SGHRS, CDR2 YFSETQ. The trim removed 4 bases at V and 10 bases at J, leaving 7 bases unmatched. This chain's CDR3 is CASSPLAEGNVLTF. The CDR3 bases are TGCGCCAGCAGCCCACTAGCGGAGGGGAACGTCCTGACTTTC.

This clonotype was found a few times. The J gene is TRBJ1-1, the V gene TRBV27; D not resolved. V was clipped by 2 bases and J by 6 bases, with 10 bases between them. CDR1 and CDR2 (germline): MNHEY, SMNVEV (reference sequence). The CDR3 totals 13 residues. The chain's CDR3 is CASSLTRRPEAFF. The DNA of the CDR3 is TGTGCCAGCAGTTTAACCCGAAGACCTGAAGCTTTCTTT.

This clonotype was detected a few times. The CDR3 DNA reads TGCAGATCCCATCGGAGCCCTGAAGCTTTCTTT. This translates into CRSHRSPEAFF. The chain employs TRBV20-1 and TRBJ1-1; D not resolved. The CDR3 has 11 amino acids. Per the germline V gene, CDR1 is DFQATT and CDR2 is SNEGSKA (reference sequence).

The rearrangement links TRBV5-1 to TRBJ2-5; 7 bases match TRBD1. The CDR3 sequence is 14 residues long. With V trimmed by 0 bases and J by 6 bases, 5 bases remained unmatched. CDR1 is SGHRS, CDR2 YFSETQ, per germline. CDR3 nucleotide sequence: TGCGCCAGCAGCTTGGGGGCAGGGGGTAAGACCCAGTACTTC. It is translated as CASSLGAGGKTQYF.

There are many counts of this clonotype. For the CDR3, the DNA is TGTGCCAGCAGCAAGGGACTAGCGGGGAACACCGGGGAGCTGTTTTTT. Residues: CASSKGLAGNTGELFF. The genes are TRBV11-2 and TRBJ2-2; 12 nucleotides match TRBD2. CDR3 length: 16 residues. The germline gives CDR1 SGHAT, CDR2 FQNNGV. The V segment lost 5 bases and the J segment 1 base; nucleotides outside the gene matches: 2.

The chain combines TRBV19 with TRBJ2-1; 8 bases map to TRBD1. Germline values: CDR1 LNHDA, CDR2 SQIVND (reference sequence). The CDR3 consists of 15 residues. The V and J ends lost 6 bases and 9 bases, in that order; junction bases with no gene match: 13. CDR3 DNA: TGTGCCAGTAGAATGATGGACAGGGAAGGCGGTGAGCAGTTCTTC. Its protein is CASRMMDREGGEQFF.

This clonotype turned up a few times. The chain employs TRBV20-1 and TRBJ2-1, with 9 positions matching TRBD2. Germline loops: CDR1 DFQATT, CDR2 SNEGSKA (reference sequence). Germline trimming cut 5 bases from V and 1 base from J; bases unmatched to any gene: 9. This CDR3 has 16 residues. The CDR3 DNA reads as TGCAGTGCTGTAATAGCGGGAGTTGGATCCTACAATGAGCAGTTCTTC. Its translation: CSAVIAGVGSYNEQFF.

CDR3 DNA: TGTGCCAGCAGTGGGCAGCAAGAGACCCAGTACTTC. This codes for CASSGQQETQYF. The chain recombines TRBV2 with TRBJ2-5; D is uncertain. The CDR3 spans 12 residues. Trimming shortened V by 4 bases and J by 2 bases, and 5 bases separated the two germline ends. CDR1 and CDR2 (germline): SNHLY, FYNNEI.

This clonotype was seen a few times. V and J are TRBV27 and TRBJ2-3; 7 nucleotides line up with TRBD1. The J segment lost 2 bases and the V segment lost 7 bases, leaving 6 bases of the junction unmatched. The CDR3 consists of 14 residues. Germline assignment: CDR1 MNHEY and CDR2 SMNVEV (reference sequence). The CDR3 loop is CASMRTGDTDTQYF. CDR3 sequence (DNA): TGTGCCAGCATGAGGACAGGCGACACAGATACGCAGTATTTT.

V gene TRBV12-3 or TRBV12-4 combines with J gene TRBJ1-1, with TRBD1 identical over 9 bases. CDR3 length equals 16 residues. V shed 6 bases, J shed 1 base, and the junction held 9 bases outside the gene matches. The CDR3 protein is CASSSRTGGPNTEAFF. CDR3 bases: TGTGCCAGCAGCTCCCGAACAGGGGGCCCGAACACTGAAGCTTTCTTT.

V and J are TRBV5-6 and TRBJ1-2; 8 bases are a match to TRBD1. The length of the CDR3 is 15 residues. Germline trimming cut 1 base from V and 4 bases from J; bases unmatched to any gene: 6. Per the germline V gene, CDR1 is SGHDT and CDR2 is YYEEEE. CDR3 bases: TGTGCCAGCAGCTTGAAGGACAGGGCCCTCTATGGCTACACCTTC. Translating it yields CASSLKDRALYGYTF.

The chain is built from TRBV12-3 or TRBV12-4 and TRBJ1-5; D possibly corresponds to TRBD1 (6 bases). The CDR3 covers 16 residues. Trimming took off 3 bases at V and 3 bases at J, with 15 bases between the two ends. The DNA of the CDR3 is TGTGCCAGCAGTTTGGCCGGGGGGGCGATCAATCAGCCCCAGCATTTT. Its translation is CASSLAGGAINQPQHF.

The CDR3 sequence: CASSASGGAEAFF. The CDR3 DNA is TGTGCCAGCAGCGCATCAGGGGGGGCTGAAGCTTTCTTT. The chain is built from TRBV7-2 and TRBJ1-1, with 7 bases lining up with TRBD1. V was pared by 5 bases and J by 6 bases, with 6 bases of the junction left unmatched. Germline assignment: CDR1 SGHTA and CDR2 FQGNSA. The CDR3 covers 13 residues.

The chain has TRBV7-6 and TRBJ1-2, with D possibly TRBD1 on 5 matching bases. The CDR3 length is 13 residues. Germline lookup yields CDR1 SGHVS and CDR2 FNYEAQ. V lost 5 bases and J lost 4, with 11 bases in between. DNA for the CDR3: TGTGCCAGCAGCCCTAGAGGGGCCTATGGCTACACCTTC. Its protein product is CASSPRGAYGYTF.

A note on this clonotype: The junction departs from germline at one end; a sequencing error may be responsible. V is TRBV20-1 and J is TRBJ2-1, with 10 bases lining up with TRBD2. Germline CDR1 DFQATT, CDR2 SNEGSKA (reference sequence). The CDR3 runs to 13 residues. CDR3 coding DNA: TGCAGTGCTAGAGATGGGAGACTAGCGGGCTTCCCCTTC. Amino acid sequence: CSARDGRLAGFPF.

This clonotype has only a few counts. The J gene is TRBJ2-3, the V gene TRBV5-6, with unresolved D. Trimming stripped 4 bases from V and 8 bases from J, with 8 bases between. The germline CDR1 and CDR2 sequences are SGHDT and YYEEEE. This CDR3 spans 11 amino acids. Written as DNA, the CDR3 is TGTGCCAGCAGCCAATGGGGTACGCAGTATTTT. Amino acid sequence: CASSQWGTQYF.